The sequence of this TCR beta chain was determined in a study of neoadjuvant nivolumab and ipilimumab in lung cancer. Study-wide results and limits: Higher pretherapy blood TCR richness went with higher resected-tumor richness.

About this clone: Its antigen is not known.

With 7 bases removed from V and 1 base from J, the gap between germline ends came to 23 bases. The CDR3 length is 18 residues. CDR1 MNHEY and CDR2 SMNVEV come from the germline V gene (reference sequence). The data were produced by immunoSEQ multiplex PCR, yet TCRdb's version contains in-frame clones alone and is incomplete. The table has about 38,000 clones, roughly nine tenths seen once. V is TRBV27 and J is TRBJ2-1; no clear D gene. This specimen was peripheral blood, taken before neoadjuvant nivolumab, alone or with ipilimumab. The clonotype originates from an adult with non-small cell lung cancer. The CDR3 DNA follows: TGTGCCAGCAAATTTACCGGGTCAGCCACCGGATCCTACAATGAGCAGTTCTTC. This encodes CASKFTGSATGSYNEQFF.